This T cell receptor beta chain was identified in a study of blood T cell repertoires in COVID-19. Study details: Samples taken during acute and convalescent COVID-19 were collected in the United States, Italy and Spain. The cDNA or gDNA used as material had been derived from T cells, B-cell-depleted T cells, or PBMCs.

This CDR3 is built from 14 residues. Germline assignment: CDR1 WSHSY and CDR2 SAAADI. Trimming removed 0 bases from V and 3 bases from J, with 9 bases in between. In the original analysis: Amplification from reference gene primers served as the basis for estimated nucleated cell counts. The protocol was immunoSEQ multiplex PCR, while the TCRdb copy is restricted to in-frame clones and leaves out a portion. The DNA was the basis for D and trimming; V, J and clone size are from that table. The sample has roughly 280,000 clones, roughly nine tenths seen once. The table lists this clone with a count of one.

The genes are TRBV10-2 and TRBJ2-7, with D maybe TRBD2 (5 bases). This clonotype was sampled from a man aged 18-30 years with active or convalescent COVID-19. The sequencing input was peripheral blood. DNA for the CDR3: TGCGCCAGCAGTGAGTCATCAGCGGACTACGAGCAGTACTTC. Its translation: CASSESSADYEQYF.